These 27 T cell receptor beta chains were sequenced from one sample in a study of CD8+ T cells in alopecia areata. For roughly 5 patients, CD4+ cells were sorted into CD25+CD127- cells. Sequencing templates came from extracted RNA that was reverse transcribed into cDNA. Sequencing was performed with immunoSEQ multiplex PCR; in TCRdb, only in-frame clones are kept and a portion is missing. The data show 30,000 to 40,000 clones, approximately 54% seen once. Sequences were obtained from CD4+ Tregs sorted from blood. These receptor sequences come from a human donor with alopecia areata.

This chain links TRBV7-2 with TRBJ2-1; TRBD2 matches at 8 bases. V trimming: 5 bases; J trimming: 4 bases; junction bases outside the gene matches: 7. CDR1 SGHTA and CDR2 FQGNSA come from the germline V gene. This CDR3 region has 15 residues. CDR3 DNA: TGTGCCAGCAGCCCGGCGGGAGGCGTTTACAATGAGCAGTTCTTC. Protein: CASSPAGGVYNEQFF.

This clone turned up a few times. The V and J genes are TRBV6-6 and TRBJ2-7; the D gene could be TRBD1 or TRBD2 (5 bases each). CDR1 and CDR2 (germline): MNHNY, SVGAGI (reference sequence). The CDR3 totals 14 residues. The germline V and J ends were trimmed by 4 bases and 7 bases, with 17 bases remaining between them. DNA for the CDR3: TGTGCCAGCAGTTCCCACCGAGGGGTCTGGGAGCAGTACTTC. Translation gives CASSSHRGVWEQYF.

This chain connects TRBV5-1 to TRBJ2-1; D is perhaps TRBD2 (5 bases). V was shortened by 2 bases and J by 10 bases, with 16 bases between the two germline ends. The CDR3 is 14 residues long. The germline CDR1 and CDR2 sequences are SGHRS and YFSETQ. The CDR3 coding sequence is TGCGCCAGCAGCTTTATCGGACTGGACGGGGAGCAGTTCTTC. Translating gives CASSFIGLDGEQFF.

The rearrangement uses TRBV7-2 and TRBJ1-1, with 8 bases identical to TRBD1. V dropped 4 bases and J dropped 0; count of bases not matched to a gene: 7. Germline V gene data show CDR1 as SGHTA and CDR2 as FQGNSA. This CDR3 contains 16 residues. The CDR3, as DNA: TGTGCCAGCAGCTCACAGGGGGGAAGGGTGAACACTGAAGCTTTCTTT. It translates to CASSSQGGRVNTEAFF.

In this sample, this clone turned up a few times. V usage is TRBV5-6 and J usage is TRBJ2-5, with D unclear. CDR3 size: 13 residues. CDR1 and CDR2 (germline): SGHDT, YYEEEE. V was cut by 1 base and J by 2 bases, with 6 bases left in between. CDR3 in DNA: TGTGCCAGCAGCTTGTTTGGACAAGAGACCCAGTACTTC. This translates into CASSLFGQETQYF.

CDR3 in amino acids: CASTPSGTGVYEQYF. CDR3 sequence (DNA): TGTGCCAGCACCCCTTCTGGGACAGGGGTCTACGAGCAGTACTTC. The chain has TRBV27 and TRBJ2-5; 10 nucleotides agree with TRBD1. The DNA end lines up better with TRBJ2-7; the J call may be wrong. In germline, CDR1 is MNHEY, CDR2 SMNVEV (reference sequence). This CDR3 has 15 amino acids.

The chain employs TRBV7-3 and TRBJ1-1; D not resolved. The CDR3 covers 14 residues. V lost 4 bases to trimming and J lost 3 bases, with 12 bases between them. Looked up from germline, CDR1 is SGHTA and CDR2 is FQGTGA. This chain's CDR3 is CASSSLGSDTEAFF. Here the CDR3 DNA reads TGTGCCAGCAGCTCTCTAGGCTCGGACACTGAAGCTTTCTTT.

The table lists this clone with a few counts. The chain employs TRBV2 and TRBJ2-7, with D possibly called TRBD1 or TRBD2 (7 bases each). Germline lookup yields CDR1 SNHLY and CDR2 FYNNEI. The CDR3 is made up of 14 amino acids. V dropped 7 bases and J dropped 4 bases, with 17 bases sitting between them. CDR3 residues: CASIPGRGQYEQYF. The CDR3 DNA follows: TGTGCCAGCATCCCGGGGAGGGGGCAGTACGAGCAGTACTTC.

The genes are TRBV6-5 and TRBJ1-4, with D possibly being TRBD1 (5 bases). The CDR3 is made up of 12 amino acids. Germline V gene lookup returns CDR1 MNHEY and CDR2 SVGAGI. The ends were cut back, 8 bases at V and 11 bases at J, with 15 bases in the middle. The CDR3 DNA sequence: TGTGCCAGCGCTCTTCAGGGCGCCAAACTGTTTTTT. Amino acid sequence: CASALQGAKLFF.

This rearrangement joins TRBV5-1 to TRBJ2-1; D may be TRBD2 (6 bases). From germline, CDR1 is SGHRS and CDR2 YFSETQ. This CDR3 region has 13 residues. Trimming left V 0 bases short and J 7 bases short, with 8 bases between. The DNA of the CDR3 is TGCGCCAGCAGCTTGGGCCTAGCGAATGAGCAGTTCTTC. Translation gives CASSLGLANEQFF.

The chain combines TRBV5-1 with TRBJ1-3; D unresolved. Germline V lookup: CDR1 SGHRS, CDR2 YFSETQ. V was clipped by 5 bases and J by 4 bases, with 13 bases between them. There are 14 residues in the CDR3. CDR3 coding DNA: TGCGCCAGCAGTAGGTCAGATTTCGGAAACACCATATATTTT. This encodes CASSRSDFGNTIYF.

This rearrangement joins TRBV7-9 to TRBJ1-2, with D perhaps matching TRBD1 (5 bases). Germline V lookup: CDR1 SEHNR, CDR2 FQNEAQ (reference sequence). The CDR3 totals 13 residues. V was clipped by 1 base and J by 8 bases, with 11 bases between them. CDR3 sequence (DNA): TGTGCCAGCAGCTTAGGACAGATCGGGGGCTACACCTTC. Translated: CASSLGQIGGYTF.

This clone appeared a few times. CDR3 bases: TGTGCCAGCAGAAGAGGGGGTGGCACTGAAGCTTTCTTT. Translated: CASRRGGGTEAFF. The chain links TRBV6-5 to TRBJ1-1; tentative D call: TRBD1 (6 bases). Trimming took 6 bases from V and 4 from J, leaving 12 bases between them. The CDR3 contains 13 residues. The germline V gene has CDR1 MNHEY and CDR2 SVGAGI.

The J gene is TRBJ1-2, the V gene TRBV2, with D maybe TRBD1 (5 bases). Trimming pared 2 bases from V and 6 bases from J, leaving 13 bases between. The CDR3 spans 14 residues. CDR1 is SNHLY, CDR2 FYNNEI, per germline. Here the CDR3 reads CASSEQVAGNGYTF. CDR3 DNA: TGTGCCAGCAGTGAACAAGTGGCAGGGAATGGCTACACCTTC.

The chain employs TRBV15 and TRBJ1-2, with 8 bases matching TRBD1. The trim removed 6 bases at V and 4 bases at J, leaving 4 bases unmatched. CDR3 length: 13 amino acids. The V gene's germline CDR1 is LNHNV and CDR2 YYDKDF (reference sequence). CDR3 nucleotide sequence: TGTGCCACCAGTACCGGACAGGGCTATGGCTACACCTTC. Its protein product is CATSTGQGYGYTF.

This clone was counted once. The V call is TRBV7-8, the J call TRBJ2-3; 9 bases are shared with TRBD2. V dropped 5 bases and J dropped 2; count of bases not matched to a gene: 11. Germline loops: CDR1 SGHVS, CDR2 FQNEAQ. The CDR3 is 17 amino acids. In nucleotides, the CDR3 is TGTGCCAGCAGCCCCCTGTTCCTAGCGGGAATCACAGATACGCAGTATTTT. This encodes CASSPLFLAGITDTQYF.

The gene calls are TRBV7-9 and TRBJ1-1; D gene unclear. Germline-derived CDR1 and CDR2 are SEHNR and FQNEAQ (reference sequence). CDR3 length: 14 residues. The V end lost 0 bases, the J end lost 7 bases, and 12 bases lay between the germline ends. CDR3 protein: CASSLAVRASEAFF. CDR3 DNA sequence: TGTGCCAGCAGCTTAGCGGTCCGGGCTAGTGAAGCTTTCTTT.

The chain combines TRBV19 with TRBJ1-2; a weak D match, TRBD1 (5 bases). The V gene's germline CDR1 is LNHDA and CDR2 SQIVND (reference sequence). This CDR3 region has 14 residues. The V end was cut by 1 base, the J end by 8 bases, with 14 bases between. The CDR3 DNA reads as TGTGCCAGTAGTATAGCTTCTTCCAGGGTCGGCTACACCTTC. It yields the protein CASSIASSRVGYTF.

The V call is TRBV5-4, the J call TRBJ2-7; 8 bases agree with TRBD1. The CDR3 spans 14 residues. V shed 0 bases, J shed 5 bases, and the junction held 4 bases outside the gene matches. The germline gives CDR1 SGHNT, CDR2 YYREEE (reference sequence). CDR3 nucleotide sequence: TGTGCCAGCAGCTTGGTGAGACAGGGGAACGAGCAGTACTTC. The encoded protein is CASSLVRQGNEQYF.

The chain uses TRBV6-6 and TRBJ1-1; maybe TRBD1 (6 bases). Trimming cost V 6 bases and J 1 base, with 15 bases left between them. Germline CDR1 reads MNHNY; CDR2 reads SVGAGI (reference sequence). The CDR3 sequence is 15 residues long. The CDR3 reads CASSAIQQGNTEAFF. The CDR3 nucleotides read TGTGCCAGCAGCGCAATTCAACAGGGGAACACTGAAGCTTTCTTT.

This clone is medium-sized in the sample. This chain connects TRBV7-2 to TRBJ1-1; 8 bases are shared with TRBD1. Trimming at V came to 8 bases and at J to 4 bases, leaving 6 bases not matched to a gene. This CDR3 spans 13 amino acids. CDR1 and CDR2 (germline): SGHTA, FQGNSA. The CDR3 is CASGQGWGTEAFF. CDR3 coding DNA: TGTGCCAGCGGACAGGGTTGGGGCACTGAAGCTTTCTTT.

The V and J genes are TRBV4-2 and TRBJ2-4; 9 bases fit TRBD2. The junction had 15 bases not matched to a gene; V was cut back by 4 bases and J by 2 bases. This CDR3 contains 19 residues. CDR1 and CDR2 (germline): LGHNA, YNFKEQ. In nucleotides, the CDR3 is TGTGCCAGCAGCCCCATCCTCGAGAAGCGGGGGGCCTCCAAAAACATTCAGTACTTC. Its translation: CASSPILEKRGASKNIQYF.

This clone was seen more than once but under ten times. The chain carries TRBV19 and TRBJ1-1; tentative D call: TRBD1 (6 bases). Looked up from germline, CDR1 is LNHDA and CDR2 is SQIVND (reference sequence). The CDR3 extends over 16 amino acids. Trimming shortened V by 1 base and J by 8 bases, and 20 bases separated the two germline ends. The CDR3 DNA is TGTGCCAGTAGTATAGCCGGGACACTGCTGGGCTTGGAAGCTTTCTTT. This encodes CASSIAGTLLGLEAFF.

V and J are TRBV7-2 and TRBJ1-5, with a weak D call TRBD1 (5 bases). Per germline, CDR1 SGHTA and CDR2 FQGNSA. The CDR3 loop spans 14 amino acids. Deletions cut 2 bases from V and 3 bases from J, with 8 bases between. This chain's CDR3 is CASSLKGSNQPQHF. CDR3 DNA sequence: TGTGCCAGCAGCTTAAAGGGGTCCAATCAGCCCCAGCATTTT.

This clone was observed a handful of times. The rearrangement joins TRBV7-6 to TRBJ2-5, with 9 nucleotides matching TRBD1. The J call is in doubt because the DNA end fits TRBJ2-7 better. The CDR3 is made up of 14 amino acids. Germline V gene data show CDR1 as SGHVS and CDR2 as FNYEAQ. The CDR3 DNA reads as TGTGCCAGCAGCTTAGCGGGACAGGGAACCGAGCAGTACTTC. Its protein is CASSLAGQGTEQYF.

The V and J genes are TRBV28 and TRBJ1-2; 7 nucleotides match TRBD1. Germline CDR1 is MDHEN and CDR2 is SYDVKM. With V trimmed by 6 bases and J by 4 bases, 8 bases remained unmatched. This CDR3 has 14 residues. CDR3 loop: CASRPTDRVYGYTF. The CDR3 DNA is TGTGCCAGCAGACCAACTGACAGGGTCTATGGCTACACCTTC.

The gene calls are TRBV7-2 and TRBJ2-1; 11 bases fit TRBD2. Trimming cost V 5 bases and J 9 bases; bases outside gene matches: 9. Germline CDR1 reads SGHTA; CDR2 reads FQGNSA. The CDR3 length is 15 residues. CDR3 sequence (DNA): TGTGCCAGCAGCCTTAGCGGGAGGGCCTCCGGTGAGCAGTTCTTC. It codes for CASSLSGRASGEQFF.